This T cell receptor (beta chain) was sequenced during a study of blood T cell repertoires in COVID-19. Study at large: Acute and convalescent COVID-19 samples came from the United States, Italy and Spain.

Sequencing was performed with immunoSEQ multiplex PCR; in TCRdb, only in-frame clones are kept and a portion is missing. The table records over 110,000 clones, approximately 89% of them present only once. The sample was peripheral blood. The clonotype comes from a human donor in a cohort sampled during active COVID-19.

CDR3 loop: CSVVGQPYEQYF. CDR3 DNA sequence: TGCAGCGTTGTTGGGCAGCCCTACGAGCAGTACTTC. The rearrangement joins TRBV29-1 to TRBJ2-7, with unresolved D. The CDR3 extends over 12 amino acids. The germline V gene has CDR1 SQVTM and CDR2 ANQGSEA. With 4 bases removed from V and 2 bases from J, the gap between germline ends came to 9 bases.